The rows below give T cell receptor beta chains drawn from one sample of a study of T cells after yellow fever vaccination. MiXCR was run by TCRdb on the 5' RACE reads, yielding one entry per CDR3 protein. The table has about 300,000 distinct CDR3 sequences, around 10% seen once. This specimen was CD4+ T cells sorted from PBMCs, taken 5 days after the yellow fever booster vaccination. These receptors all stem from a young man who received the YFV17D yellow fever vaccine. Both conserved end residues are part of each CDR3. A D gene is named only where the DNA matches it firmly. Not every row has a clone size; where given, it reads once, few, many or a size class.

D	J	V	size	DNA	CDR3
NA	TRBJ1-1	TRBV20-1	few	TGCAGTGCTAGTTCGCCGGTGAACACTGAAGCTTTCTTT	CSASSPVNTEAFF
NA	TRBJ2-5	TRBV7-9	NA	TGTGCCAGCAGCCGTACGCTCGGGGCGTGGGGAGAGACCCAGTACTTC	CASSRTLGAWGETQYF
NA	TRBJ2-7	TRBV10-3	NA	TGTGCCCCACGGGTACGGATGACCTACGAGCAGTACTTC	CAPRVRMTYEQYF
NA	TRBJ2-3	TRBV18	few	TGTGCCAGCTCACCCTTCCAGTCTAGCACAGATACGCAGTATTTT	CASSPFQSSTDTQYF
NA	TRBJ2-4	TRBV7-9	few	TGTGCCAGCAGCCCGACGTGGGCGGGAAACATTCAGTACTTC	CASSPTWAGNIQYF
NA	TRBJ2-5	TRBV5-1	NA	TGCGCCAGCAGCTTGGACATTTCGGGCGGGGAGACCCAGTACTTC	CASSLDISGGETQYF
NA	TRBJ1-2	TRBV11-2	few	TGTGCCAGCAGGTCTCCAGGGCGGTTAGGAGGCTACACCTTC	CASRSPGRLGGYTF
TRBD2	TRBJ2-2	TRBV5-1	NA	TGCGCCAGCAGCTACGGACTAGCGGGGAACACCGGGGAGCTGTTTTTT	CASSYGLAGNTGELFF
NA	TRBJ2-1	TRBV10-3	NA	TGTGCCATCAGTGAGTCAGAGCCGGATTACAATGAGCAGTTCTTC	CAISESEPDYNEQFF
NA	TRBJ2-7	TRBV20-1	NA	TGCAGTGCTAGAGATCGGGTAGGGGGGAAAGAGCAGTACTTC	CSARDRVGGKEQYF
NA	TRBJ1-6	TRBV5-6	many	TGTGCCAGCAGCTTGAAACTCCTTAATTCACCCCTCCACTTT	CASSLKLLNSPLHF
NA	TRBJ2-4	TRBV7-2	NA	TGTGCCAGCAGCCCGCGCCCGACCGCGGGATTTCAGTACTTC	CASSPRPTAGFQYF
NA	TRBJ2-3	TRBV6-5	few	TGTGCCAGCAGCTCCCCCGCGGGTAGTCCAGATACGCAGTATTTT	CASSSPAGSPDTQYF
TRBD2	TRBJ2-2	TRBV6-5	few	TGTGCCAGCAAGACTAGCGGGGGGCTCGGGGAGCTGTTTTTT	CASKTSGGLGELFF
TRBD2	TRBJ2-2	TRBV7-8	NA	TGTGCCAGCAGCTTACACCGTGGGGGGGCCGGGGAGCTGTTTTTT	CASSLHRGGAGELFF
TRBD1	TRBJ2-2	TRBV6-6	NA	TGTGCCAGCAGTTGGACAGGGGGGCCGAACACCGGGGAGCTGTTTTTT	CASSWTGGPNTGELFF
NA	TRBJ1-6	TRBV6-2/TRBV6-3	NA	TGTGCCAGCAGCCTGGGCAGGCTGCCCCTCCACTTT	CASSLGRLPLHF
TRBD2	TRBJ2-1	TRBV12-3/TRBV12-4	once	TGTGCCAGCAGTTTTGGTAGCGGGGGGGACCCTGAGCAGTTCTTC	CASSFGSGGDPEQFF
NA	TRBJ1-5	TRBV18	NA	TGTGCCAGCTCACTATACGGGACACTTAGGGATCAGCCCCAGCATTTT	CASSLYGTLRDQPQHF
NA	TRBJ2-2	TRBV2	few	TGTGCCAGCAGTGAAGCGCTTCGGGGTGTCGGGGAGCTGTTTTTT	CASSEALRGVGELFF
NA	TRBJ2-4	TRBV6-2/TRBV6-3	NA	TGTGCCACCACCGAACAGGGATTAGCCAAAAACATTCAGTACTTC	CATTEQGLAKNIQYF
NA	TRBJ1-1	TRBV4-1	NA	TGCGCCAGCAGCCAAGGCCAGACGGGGGGAGACACTGAAGCTTTCTTT	CASSQGQTGGDTEAFF
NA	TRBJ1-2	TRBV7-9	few	TGTGCCAGCAGCTGGAGGGCAGGTATCTATGGCTACACCTTC	CASSWRAGIYGYTF
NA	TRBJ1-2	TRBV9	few	TGTGCCAGCAGCCTCCCGGGAGCGTCGTCTGGCTACACCTTC	CASSLPGASSGYTF
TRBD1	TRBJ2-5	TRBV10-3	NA	TGTGCCATCAGTGACGGGACAGGGCGTGGGGAGACCCAGTACTTC	CAISDGTGRGETQYF
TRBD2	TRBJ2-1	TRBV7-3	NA	TGTGCCAGCAGTTCACCGGGACTAGGGTCCAATGAGCAGTTCTTC	CASSSPGLGSNEQFF